This entry features one TCR beta chain sequence. The data were taken from a study of blood T cell repertoires in COVID-19. Study-level background: COVID-19 samples collected from the United States, Italy and Spain covered acute and convalescent phases.

Clones were sequenced by immunoSEQ multiplex PCR, and TCRdb holds only the in-frame ones, with some missing. There are under 350,000 clones in the sample; approximately 86% occur only once, and about 4% lies in the top ten. Germline CDR1 and CDR2: SGDLS and YYNGEE. The CDR3 has 14 amino acids. V gave up 4 bases and J gave up 8 bases, with 18 bases separating them. Those enrolled, adults aged roughly 18 to 95 years, came from around 24 US areas. The rearrangement joins TRBV9 to TRBJ1-2, with TRBD1 as a possible D gene (5 bases). Sequenced input: PBMCs or T cells enriched from blood (not recorded which). This receptor was identified in a woman aged 40 to 49 with acute COVID-19. CDR3 in amino acids: CASSLGTAAGGYTF. As DNA, the CDR3 is TGTGCCAGCAGCCTCGGGACTGCGGCGGGAGGCTACACCTTC. Based on the CDR3 plus reference TRBV9 and TRBJ1-2, the full variable domain is DSGVTQTPKHLITATGQRVTLRCSPRSGDLSVYWYQQSLDQGLQFLIQYYNGEERAKGNILERFSAQQFPDLHSELNLSSLELGDSALYFCASSLGTAAGGYTFGSGTRLTVV.